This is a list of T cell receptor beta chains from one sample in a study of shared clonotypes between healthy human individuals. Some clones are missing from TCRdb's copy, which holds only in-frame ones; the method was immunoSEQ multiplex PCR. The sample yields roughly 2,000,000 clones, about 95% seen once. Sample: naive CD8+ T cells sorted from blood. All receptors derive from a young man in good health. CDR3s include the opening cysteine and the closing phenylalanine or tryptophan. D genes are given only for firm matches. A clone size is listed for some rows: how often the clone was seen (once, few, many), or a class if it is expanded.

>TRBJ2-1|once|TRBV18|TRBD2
CASSPILAGGPHEQFF
TGTGCCAGCTCACCGATTCTAGCGGGAGGGCCGCACGAGCAGTTCTTC
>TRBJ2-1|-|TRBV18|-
CASSPLNRSSYNEQFF
TGTGCCAGCTCACCCTTAAACAGGAGTTCCTACAATGAGCAGTTCTTC
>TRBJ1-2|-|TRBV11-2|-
CASSIVGTVPTNYGYTF
TGTGCCAGCAGCATTGTAGGCACGGTACCCACTAACTATGGCTACACCTTC
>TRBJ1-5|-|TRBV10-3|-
CAISEYPGTRQPQHF
TGTGCCATCAGTGAGTACCCGGGTACAAGGCAGCCCCAGCATTTT
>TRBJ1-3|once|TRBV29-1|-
CSVEDSGDSRNTIYF
TGCAGCGTTGAAGACTCCGGTGATAGTAGGAACACCATATATTTT
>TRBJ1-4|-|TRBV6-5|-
CASSYSNAATELFF
TGTGCCAGCAGTTACTCGAATGCGGCGACCGAACTGTTTTTT
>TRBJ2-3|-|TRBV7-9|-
CASSLLRVQASTDTQYF
TGTGCCAGCAGCTTACTTCGGGTACAGGCTAGCACAGATACGCAGTATTTT
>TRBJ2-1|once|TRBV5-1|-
CASSFALTGSSYNEQFF
TGCGCCAGCAGCTTCGCCTTAACAGGGTCCTCCTACAATGAGCAGTTCTTC
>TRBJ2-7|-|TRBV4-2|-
CASSQVGTGGPSSYEQYF
TGTGCCAGCAGCCAAGTAGGGACGGGGGGCCCGAGCTCCTACGAGCAGTACTTC
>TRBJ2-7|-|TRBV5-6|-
CASSRTGAYEQYF
TGTGCCAGCAGTCGGACTGGCGCCTACGAGCAGTACTTC
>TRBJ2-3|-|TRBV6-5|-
CASGIADSTDTQYF
TGTGCCAGCGGTATAGCGGATAGCACAGATACGCAGTATTTT
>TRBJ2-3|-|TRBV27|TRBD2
CASSPWTSGDADTQYF
TGTGCCAGCAGTCCCTGGACTAGCGGGGATGCAGATACGCAGTATTTT
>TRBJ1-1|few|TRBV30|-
CAWSLAGNTEAFF
TGTGCCTGGAGCCTCGCCGGGAACACTGAAGCTTTCTTT
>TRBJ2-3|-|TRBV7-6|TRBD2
CASSPIPLAGVNPDTQYF
TGTGCCAGCAGCCCAATCCCACTAGCGGGAGTTAATCCAGATACGCAGTATTTT
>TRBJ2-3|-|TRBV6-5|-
CASSYGTGADTQYF
TGTGCCAGCAGTTACGGGACGGGGGCAGATACGCAGTATTTT
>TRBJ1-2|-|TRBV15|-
CATSRDMGTSSGYTF
TGTGCCACCAGCAGAGATATGGGGACGAGTTCTGGCTACACCTTC
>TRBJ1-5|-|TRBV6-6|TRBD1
CASTTGVGQPQHF
TGTGCCAGCACAACAGGGGTGGGTCAGCCCCAGCATTTT
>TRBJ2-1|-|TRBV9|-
CASSVVGGGSYNEQFF
TGTGCCAGCAGCGTAGTTGGGGGAGGATCCTACAATGAGCAGTTCTTC
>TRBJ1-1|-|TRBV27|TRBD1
CASRPTGVNTEAFF
TGTGCCAGCAGACCGACAGGGGTGAACACTGAAGCTTTCTTT
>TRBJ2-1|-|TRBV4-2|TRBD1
CASSQVHGTGGSNEQFF
TGTGCCAGCAGCCAGGTTCATGGGACAGGGGGATCCAATGAGCAGTTCTTC
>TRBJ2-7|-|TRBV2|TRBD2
CASRLPGTSYSESF
TGTGCCAGCAGACTCCCCGGGACTAGTTATTCCGAAAGCTTC
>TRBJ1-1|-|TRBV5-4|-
CASSPLAQGSTEAFF
TGTGCCAGCAGCCCCCTAGCCCAGGGGAGCACTGAAGCTTTCTTT
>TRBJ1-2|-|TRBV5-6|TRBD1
CASSGQGAGYGYTF
TGTGCCAGCAGCGGACAGGGGGCTGGGTATGGCTACACCTTC
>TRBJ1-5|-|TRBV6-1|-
CASSEGPDQGQPQHF
TGTGCCAGCAGTGAAGGGCCAGACCAGGGGCAGCCCCAGCATTTT
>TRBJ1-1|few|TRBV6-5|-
CASREGIEAFF
TGTGCCAGCCGGGAGGGAATTGAAGCTTTCTTT
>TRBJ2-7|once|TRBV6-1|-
CASRGAYEQYF
TGTGCCAGTCGGGGTGCCTACGAGCAGTACTTC
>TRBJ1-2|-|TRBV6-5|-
CASSYFRDARGYTF
TGTGCCAGCAGTTACTTCCGGGACGCACGTGGCTACACCTTC
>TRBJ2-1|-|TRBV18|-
CASSPPQGSRNNEQFF
TGTGCCAGCTCACCCCCACAGGGATCCCGGAACAATGAGCAGTTCTTC
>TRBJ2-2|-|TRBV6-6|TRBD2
CASSFSGTLTGELFF
TGTGCCAGCAGTTTTAGCGGGACCCTCACCGGGGAGCTGTTTTTT
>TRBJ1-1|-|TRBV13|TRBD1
CASSETGGMNTEAFF
TGTGCCAGCAGCGAGACAGGGGGCATGAACACTGAAGCTTTCTTT
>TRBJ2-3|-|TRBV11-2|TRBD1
CASSLRDRAQGDTQYF
TGTGCCAGCAGCTTAAGGGACAGGGCACAAGGAGATACGCAGTATTTT
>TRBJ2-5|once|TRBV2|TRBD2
CASSEWVAGSIETQYF
TGTGCCAGCAGTGAATGGGTAGCGGGGTCGATAGAGACCCAGTACTTC
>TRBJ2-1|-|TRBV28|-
CASSSNHNEQFF
TGTGCCAGCAGCTCAAACCACAATGAGCAGTTCTTC
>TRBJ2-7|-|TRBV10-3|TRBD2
CAISQGLAGYEQYF
TGTGCCATCAGTCAGGGACTAGCGGGCTACGAGCAGTACTTC
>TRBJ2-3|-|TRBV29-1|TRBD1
CSVEDWDRGSTDTQYF
TGCAGCGTTGAAGACTGGGACAGGGGTAGCACAGATACGCAGTATTTT
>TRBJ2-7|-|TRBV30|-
CAWSADLASSYEQYF
TGTGCCTGGAGTGCGGACTTAGCCAGCTCCTACGAGCAGTACTTC
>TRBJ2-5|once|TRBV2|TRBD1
CASVPGQKQETQYF
TGTGCCAGCGTTCCGGGACAGAAACAAGAGACCCAGTACTTC
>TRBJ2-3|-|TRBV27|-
CASSYGTIDLDTQYF
TGTGCCAGCAGTTACGGGACCATCGATTTAGATACGCAGTATTTT
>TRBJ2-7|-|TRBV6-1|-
CASGATGVPYEQYF
TGTGCCAGCGGGGCCACGGGGGTACCCTACGAGCAGTACTTC
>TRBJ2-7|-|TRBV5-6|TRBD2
CASSWETSGSFLEQYF
TGTGCCAGCAGCTGGGAGACTAGCGGGAGTTTTCTCGAGCAGTACTTC
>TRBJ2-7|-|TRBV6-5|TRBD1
CASSYSTGQSSYEQYF
TGTGCCAGCAGTTACTCTACGGGACAGAGCTCCTACGAGCAGTACTTC
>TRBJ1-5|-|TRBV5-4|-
CASSDGPNQPQHF
TGTGCCAGCAGCGATGGACCAAATCAGCCCCAGCATTTT
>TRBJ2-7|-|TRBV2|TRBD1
CASSGQGWHEQYF
TGTGCCAGCAGTGGACAGGGATGGCACGAGCAGTACTTC
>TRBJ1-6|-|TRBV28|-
CASTPAGNSPLHF
TGTGCCAGCACCCCCGCGGGGAATTCACCCCTCCACTTT
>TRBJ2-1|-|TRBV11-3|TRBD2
CASSLATSGYNEQFF
TGTGCCAGCAGCTTAGCGACTAGCGGATACAATGAGCAGTTCTTC
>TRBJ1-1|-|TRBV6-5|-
CASSYSYRGNTEAFF
TGTGCCAGCAGTTACTCTTACCGGGGAAACACTGAAGCTTTCTTT
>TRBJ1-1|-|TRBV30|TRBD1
CAWYTGQVNTEAFF
TGTGCCTGGTACACGGGACAGGTCAACACTGAAGCTTTCTTT
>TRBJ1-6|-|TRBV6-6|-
CASSYGGYSNNSPLHF
TGTGCCAGCAGTTACGGGGGCTATTCCAATAATTCACCCCTCCACTTT
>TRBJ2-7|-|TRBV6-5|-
CASSYGTSSYEQYF
TGTGCCAGCAGTTACGGGACATCCTCCTACGAGCAGTACTTC
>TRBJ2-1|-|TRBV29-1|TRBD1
CSAFDRVDNEQFF
TGCAGCGCCTTCGACAGGGTAGACAATGAGCAGTTCTTC
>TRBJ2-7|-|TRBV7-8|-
CASSMDSFSYEQYF
TGTGCCAGCAGCATGGACAGTTTCTCCTACGAGCAGTACTTC